These 27 T cell receptor beta chains share one sample of origin, sequenced in a study of T cells in narcolepsy. Measured with immunoSEQ multiplex PCR; TCRdb has only the in-frame clones, and not every one. This sample has about 35,000 clones; less than 90% occur once, and the top ten carry roughly 1%. Sequencing was carried out using memory (CD45RA-) CD4+ T cells from blood. Source of these receptors: a human donor in good health.

The chain joins TRBV6-1 to TRBJ2-3, with 11 bases lining up with TRBD2. This CDR3 is 16 amino acids long. In germline, CDR1 is MNHNS, CDR2 SASEGT. V shed 2 bases, J shed 4 bases, and the junction held 5 bases outside the gene matches. The CDR3 region is CASSEQLAGGPDTQYF. The CDR3 nucleotides are TGTGCCAGCAGTGAACAGCTAGCGGGGGGTCCAGATACGCAGTATTTT.

The chain carries TRBV7-2 and TRBJ1-5, with 9 bases matching TRBD1. The V gene's germline CDR1 is SGHTA and CDR2 FQGNSA. The CDR3 is 14 residues long. Germline trimming cut 5 bases from V and 8 bases from J; bases unmatched to any gene: 7. The CDR3 is CASSLNRGLEPQHF. CDR3 nucleotides: TGTGCCAGCAGCCTAAACAGGGGGCTTGAGCCCCAGCATTTT.

This chain uses TRBV5-5 with TRBJ1-2, with 7 bases that match TRBD1. With 0 bases clipped from V and 5 bases from J, the junction kept 7 bases outside the gene matches. Germline assignment: CDR1 SGHKS and CDR2 YYEKEE (reference sequence). This CDR3 spans 15 amino acids. In DNA form, the CDR3 reads TGTGCCAGCAGCTTGGAGACAGGGCCATTTTATGGCTACACCTTC. Translation: CASSLETGPFYGYTF.

The V gene is TRBV27, the J gene TRBJ1-1, with TRBD1 matching 9 bases. The CDR3 spans 16 residues. Germline CDR1 is MNHEY and CDR2 is SMNVEV (reference sequence). The V segment lost 5 bases and the J segment 2 bases; nucleotides outside the gene matches: 9. CDR3 sequence (DNA): TGTGCCAGCAGTACCACAGGGGGCATTTCAAACACTGAAGCTTTCTTT. It encodes CASSTTGGISNTEAFF.

This clone has just a few counts. The V call is TRBV5-1, the J call TRBJ1-4; D ambiguous. Germline V lookup: CDR1 SGHRS, CDR2 YFSETQ. The CDR3 length is 14 residues. Deletions cut 4 bases from V and 8 bases from J, with 15 bases between. The CDR3 protein is CASSPRSRWEKLFF. CDR3 nucleotide sequence: TGCGCCAGCAGCCCCCGGAGTCGGTGGGAAAAACTGTTTTTT.

The chain carries TRBV5-1 and TRBJ2-1; possibly TRBD2 for D (6 bases). Trimming removed 0 bases at V and 6 bases at J, with 13 bases between. This CDR3 has 15 amino acids. Germline V gene sequence: CDR1 SGHRS, CDR2 YFSETQ. In DNA form, the CDR3 reads TGCGCCAGCAGCTTGGCGGGCGGGGCCGGCAATGAGCAGTTCTTC. Translating it yields CASSLAGGAGNEQFF.

V usage is TRBV5-6 and J usage is TRBJ2-5; the D gene is possibly TRBD2 (6 bases). The CDR3 has 14 amino acids. Looked up from germline, CDR1 is SGHDT and CDR2 is YYEEEE. Trimming removed 0 bases from V and 4 bases from J, with 10 bases in between. The CDR3 reads CASSLGRRGETQYF. As DNA, the CDR3 is TGTGCCAGCAGCTTGGGGCGGAGGGGAGAGACCCAGTACTTC.

The rearrangement links TRBV4-3 to TRBJ2-7, with D hard to call. The CDR3 has 17 residues. Trimming cost V 0 bases and J 0 bases, with 15 bases left between them. Looked up from germline, CDR1 is LGHNA and CDR2 is YSLEER. CDR3 sequence reads: CASSQDPQGLSSYEQYF. The CDR3 DNA reads TGCGCCAGCAGCCAAGATCCCCAAGGCCTCAGCTCCTACGAGCAGTACTTC.

V and J are TRBV9 and TRBJ1-1, with D possibly matching TRBD1 (6 bases). Germline CDR1 and CDR2: SGDLS and YYNGEE. The CDR3 is made up of 15 amino acids. V was clipped by 4 bases and J by 3 bases, with 16 bases between them. The CDR3 DNA reads TGTGCCAGCAGCATCACAGGGTCTAGGGACACTGAAGCTTTCTTT. Encoded protein: CASSITGSRDTEAFF.

This clone has just a few counts. The gene calls are TRBV4-1 and TRBJ2-1; no reliable D call. Germline V gene sequence: CDR1 MGHRA, CDR2 YSYEKL. Trimming left V 1 base short and J 0 bases short, with 13 bases between. This CDR3 spans 17 amino acids. CDR3 sequence reads: CASSQADLGFSYNEQFF. The CDR3 nucleotides are TGCGCCAGCAGCCAAGCCGATCTGGGGTTCTCCTACAATGAGCAGTTCTTC.

The chain links TRBV5-1 to TRBJ1-2, with 7 bases aligning to TRBD1. Germline V lookup: CDR1 SGHRS, CDR2 YFSETQ. J gave up 5 bases and V 0 bases, and 7 bases lay outside the gene matches. This CDR3 contains 15 residues. This chain's CDR3 is CASSLDGQALYGYTF. In DNA, the CDR3 is TGCGCCAGCAGCTTGGACGGACAGGCTCTTTATGGCTACACCTTC.

In nucleotides, the CDR3 is TGCGCCAGCAGCTTGGGCCCCGGGGAGCTGTTTTTT. Its translation: CASSLGPGELFF. The chain is built from TRBV5-1 and TRBJ2-2; D unresolved. Trimming left V 0 bases short and J 6 bases short, with 3 bases between. Germline values: CDR1 SGHRS, CDR2 YFSETQ. The CDR3 runs to 12 residues.

As for this clone: Other DNA sequences from this sample encode an identical CDR3 as well. V and J are TRBV18 and TRBJ2-7; D gene uncertain. CDR1 and CDR2 (germline): KGHSH, LQKENI. The V gene lost 3 bases and the J gene lost 3 bases, with 6 bases spanning the gap. This CDR3 contains 12 residues. The CDR3 protein is CASSPGGYEQYF. The DNA of the CDR3 is TGTGCCAGCTCACCCGGCGGCTACGAGCAGTACTTC.

This sequence joins TRBV9 and TRBJ2-4; 14 positions agree with TRBD2. J lost 1 base, V lost 4 bases, and 4 bases had no gene match. Germline CDR1 is SGDLS and CDR2 is YYNGEE. The length of the CDR3 is 17 residues. DNA of the CDR3: TGTGCCAGCAGCCCGTGGACTAGCGGGGGGGCCAAAAACATTCAGTACTTC. Translation gives CASSPWTSGGAKNIQYF.

The genes are TRBV7-7 and TRBJ2-1, with TRBD2 matching 12 bases. Germline CDR1 is SSHAT and CDR2 is FNYEAQ (reference sequence). This CDR3 is built from 16 residues. After removal of 3 bases from V and 6 bases from J, the junction contained 6 bases not matched to a gene. The CDR3 DNA reads TGTGCCAGCAGCTTTCGGACTAGCGGGGCGGGCAATGAGCAGTTCTTC. It specifies CASSFRTSGAGNEQFF.

The chain links TRBV10-2 to TRBJ1-1; tentative D call: TRBD1 (5 bases). V was cut by 2 bases and J by 0 bases, with 10 bases left in between. The CDR3 has 15 residues. Per the germline V gene, CDR1 is WSHSY and CDR2 is SAAADI. CDR3 amino acids: CASSERGSMNTEAFF. Here the CDR3 DNA reads TGCGCCAGCAGTGAGAGGGGCAGCATGAACACTGAAGCTTTCTTT.

The genes are TRBV5-4 and TRBJ1-3; D remains unclear. Germline CDR1 reads SGHNT; CDR2 reads YYREEE (reference sequence). Deletions cut 4 bases from V and 3 bases from J, with 17 bases between. The CDR3 is made up of 16 amino acids. The CDR3 loop is CASSPRRSDGGNTIYF. The CDR3 DNA reads as TGTGCCAGCAGCCCGCGCCGATCGGACGGTGGAAACACCATATATTTT. The whole variable domain, filled in from reference TRBV5-4 and TRBJ1-3, reads ETGVTQSPTHLIKTRGQQVTLRCSSQSGHNTVSWYQQALGQGPQFIFQYYREEENGRGNFPPRFSGLQFPNYSSELNVNALELDDSALYLCASSPRRSDGGNTIYFGEGSWLTVV.

The rearrangement links TRBV9 to TRBJ2-6, with 8 bases matching TRBD2. There are 20 residues in the CDR3. The germline V gene encodes CDR1 SGDLS and CDR2 YYNGEE. V dropped 3 bases and J dropped 0; count of bases not matched to a gene: 14. Here the CDR3 reads CASSASGVAGWGSGANVLTF. Here the CDR3 DNA reads TGTGCCAGCAGCGCATCCGGGGTAGCGGGATGGGGCTCTGGGGCCAACGTCCTGACTTTC.

On this clone: The sample carries other DNA sequences with the same CDR3. The V call is TRBV9, the J call TRBJ1-3, with a tentative D call TRBD1 (5 bases). This CDR3 is 14 amino acids long. Germline V gives CDR1 SGDLS, CDR2 YYNGEE. V was pared by 0 bases and J by 4 bases, with 8 bases between. The CDR3 sequence: CASSVGGTGNTIYF. In DNA form, the CDR3 reads TGTGCCAGCAGCGTAGGGGGGACGGGAAACACCATATATTTT. The full variable domain, in which reference TRBV9 and TRBJ1-3 provide the parts outside the CDR3, is DSGVTQTPKHLITATGQRVTLRCSPRSGDLSVYWYQQSLDQGLQFLIQYYNGEERAKGNILERFSAQQFPDLHSELNLSSLELGDSALYFCASSVGGTGNTIYFGEGSWLTVV.

This clone has a single count. The rearrangement joins TRBV28 to TRBJ2-1, with unresolved D. There are 13 residues in the CDR3. Germline V gives CDR1 MDHEN, CDR2 SYDVKM. The V end lost 5 bases, the J end lost 8 bases, and 13 bases lay between the germline ends. CDR3 in DNA: TGTGCCAGCAGTCCGCAGGCCTCCTATGAGCAGTTCTTC. Protein: CASSPQASYEQFF.

The sample holds a few counts of this clone. The gene calls are TRBV18 and TRBJ1-1; tentatively, D is TRBD1 (6 bases). The CDR3 runs to 13 residues. Germline CDR1 and CDR2: KGHSH and LQKENI. The V gene lost 5 bases and the J gene lost 3 bases, with 10 bases spanning the gap. CDR3 amino acids: CASSGQRDTEAFF. CDR3 in DNA: TGTGCCAGCTCAGGACAGCGGGACACTGAAGCTTTCTTT. The variable domain in full, with the rest retrieved from reference TRBV18 and TRBJ1-1, is NAGVMQNPRHLVRRRGQEARLRCSPMKGHSHVYWYRQLPEEGLKFMVYLQKENIIDESGMPKERFSAEFPKEGPSILRIQQVVRGDSAAYFCASSGQRDTEAFFGQGTRLTVV.

The V call is TRBV5-6, the J call TRBJ1-2; D might be TRBD1 (5 bases). V was clipped by 0 bases and J by 4 bases, with 10 bases between them. The length of the CDR3 is 14 residues. The germline CDR1 and CDR2 sequences are SGHDT and YYEEEE. This chain's CDR3 is CASSLGGGIYGYTF. DNA of the CDR3: TGTGCCAGCAGCTTGGGTGGGGGGATCTATGGCTACACCTTC.

The chain has TRBV5-1 and TRBJ2-7; 7 bases fit TRBD1. Germline V gene data show CDR1 as SGHRS and CDR2 as YFSETQ. The V and J ends lost 5 bases and 3 bases, in that order; junction bases with no gene match: 11. This CDR3 has 15 amino acids. CDR3 loop: CASSFTVGQNYEQYF. The CDR3 region has the DNA TGCGCCAGCAGTTTCACAGTGGGACAGAACTACGAGCAGTACTTC.

This chain links TRBV7-6 with TRBJ1-5; 10 bases map to TRBD1. The V and J ends lost 1 base and 2 bases, in that order; junction bases with no gene match: 8. The CDR3 is 18 amino acids. In germline, CDR1 is SGHVS, CDR2 FNYEAQ. This chain's CDR3 is CASSLVGRDRGGNQPQHF. In nucleotides, the CDR3 is TGTGCCAGCAGCTTAGTGGGGCGGGACAGGGGTGGCAATCAGCCCCAGCATTTT.

The chain combines TRBV5-4 with TRBJ2-7; D may be TRBD2 (6 bases). CDR3 length: 13 amino acids. Trimming shortened V by 4 bases and J by 6 bases, and 14 bases separated the two germline ends. The germline gives CDR1 SGHNT, CDR2 YYREEE (reference sequence). The CDR3 spells CASSPGTLIEQYF. The CDR3 DNA follows: TGTGCCAGCAGCCCAGGGACTTTAATCGAGCAGTACTTC.

CDR3 loop: CASSFGLAKNIQYF. The CDR3 nucleotides are TGTGCCAGCAGCTTCGGATTAGCCAAAAACATTCAGTACTTC. The chain has TRBV5-6 and TRBJ2-4; D not certain. This CDR3 comprises 14 residues. The germline V and J ends were trimmed by 2 bases and 0 bases, with 6 bases remaining between them. Germline V CDR1 and CDR2: SGHDT, YYEEEE.

This clone was seen more than once but under ten times. The chain employs TRBV6-1 and TRBJ1-5, with unresolved D. CDR1 is MNHNS and CDR2 is SASEGT in the germline V gene. Deletions cut 6 bases from V and 8 bases from J, with 8 bases between. The CDR3 length is 11 residues. CDR3 in DNA: TGTGCCAGCAGCAAAAATAAGCCCCAGCATTTT. It is translated as CASSKNKPQHF.